The T cell receptor beta chain under discussion was sequenced for a study of blood T cell repertoires in COVID-19. TCRdb's table, derived via immunoSEQ multiplex PCR, lists solely in-frame clones and lacks some. The data show 410,000 or so clones, around nine tenths seen once. With 0 bases removed from V and 0 bases from J, the gap between germline ends came to 9 bases. CDR3 length: 16 residues. Per germline, CDR1 SGHTA and CDR2 FQGNSA. The specimen sequenced was peripheral blood. The V call is TRBV7-2, the J call TRBJ1-5; a weak D match, TRBD1 (6 bases). The clonotype comes from a woman in her forties with COVID-19, enrolled during active disease. This chain's CDR3 is CASSLARGSSNQPQHF. The CDR3 DNA reads as TGTGCCAGCAGCTTAGCGAGGGGGAGTAGCAATCAGCCCCAGCATTTT.